A selection of T cell receptor beta chains follows, all from one sample in a study of cytomegalovirus exposure and HLA in healthy donors. Assay: immunoSEQ multiplex PCR; the TCRdb copy retains only in-frame clones and omits some. The data contain some 150,000 clones, approximately 76% of them singletons. Sequenced material: PBMCs. Source of these receptors: a man in his sixties in good health and CMV-seronegative. The CDR3 runs from the conserved cysteine through the conserved F or W. The order of the fields is clone size, J gene, D gene, V gene, CDR3 protein, CDR3 DNA. A D gene is named only where the DNA matches it firmly. Expanded clones are given a class, and other clones once, few, many or no size at all.

>.|TRBJ1-2|.|TRBV20-1
CSARDPLTF
TGCAGTGCTAGAGACCCTTTAACCTTC
>.|TRBJ2-5|TRBD2|TRBV7-9
CSSSFGRLLAGDQETQYF
TGTTCCAGCAGCTTCGGAAGACTATTAGCGGGGGATCAAGAGACCCAGTACTTC
>.|TRBJ2-3|.|TRBV12-5
CASGLQGSDTQYF
TGTGCTAGTGGTTTGCAGGGATCAGATACGCAGTATTTT
>.|TRBJ1-1|TRBD1|TRBV18
CASSLYSGQGGTEAFF
TGTGCCAGCTCACTTTACTCCGGACAGGGAGGGACTGAAGCTTTCTTT
>.|TRBJ2-3|.|TRBV13
CASRKQGGPDTQYF
TGTGCCAGCCGAAAACAGGGTGGCCCAGATACGCAGTATTTT
>.|TRBJ2-1|TRBD2|TRBV19
CASSIRAGWTSGSRDEQFF
TGTGCCAGTAGTATCAGGGCCGGATGGACTAGCGGGAGTAGAGATGAGCAGTTCTTC
>.|TRBJ1-2|.|TRBV5-1
CASSGSSYGYTF
TGCGCCAGCAGCGGGAGTTCCTATGGCTACACCTTC
>.|TRBJ2-3|TRBD2|TRBV7-6
CASSLGLAGSSTDTQYF
TGTGCCAGCAGCTTGGGACTAGCGGGGTCTAGCACAGATACGCAGTATTTT
>.|TRBJ1-1|TRBD1|TRBV4-3
CASSQDATGVATEAFF
TGCGCCAGCAGCCAAGATGCTACAGGGGTGGCGACTGAAGCTTTCTTT
>.|TRBJ2-1|TRBD1|TRBV18
CASSPPGGGDEQFF
TGTGCCAGCTCACCTCCAGGGGGCGGGGATGAGCAGTTCTTC
>.|TRBJ2-5|TRBD2|TRBV15
CATSAQLAEETQYF
TGTGCCACCAGCGCCCAACTAGCGGAAGAGACCCAGTACTTC
>.|TRBJ2-7|TRBD2|TRBV6-6
CASGAAGVPPGEQYF
TGTGCCAGTGGGGCAGCGGGGGTTCCCCCAGGCGAGCAGTACTTC
>.|TRBJ2-7|TRBD1|TRBV7-2
CANSLGQGASYEQYF
TGTGCCAACTCTTTAGGACAGGGGGCTTCCTACGAGCAGTACTTC
>.|TRBJ2-2|TRBD1|TRBV4-3
CASSQDAPGQGEDTGELFF
TGCGCCAGCAGCCAAGATGCCCCAGGACAGGGCGAGGACACCGGGGAGCTGTTTTTT
>few|TRBJ2-3|.|TRBV7-2
CASTLLGVAGTDTQYF
TGTGCCAGCACCCTGCTCGGGGTAGCGGGCACAGATACGCAGTATTTT
>.|TRBJ1-1|.|TRBV4-1
CASSQGHSTGGTEAFF
TGCGCCAGCAGCCAAGGTCATTCCACCGGGGGCACTGAAGCTTTCTTT
>once|TRBJ1-2|TRBD1|TRBV27
CASLSLTGGGYTF
TGTGCCAGCTTATCCCTGACAGGGGGCGGCTACACCTTC
>.|TRBJ2-7|TRBD1|TRBV15
CATSRDLGTGLEQYF
TGTGCCACCAGCAGAGACCTCGGGACAGGGCTAGAGCAGTACTTC
>.|TRBJ2-7|.|TRBV5-1
CASSLVQGYEQYF
TGCGCCAGCAGCTTGGTTCAGGGCTACGAGCAGTACTTC
>.|TRBJ2-3|TRBD2|TRBV5-4
CASSRHSGARTDTQYF
TGTGCCAGCAGCCGACATAGCGGGGCGCGCACAGATACGCAGTATTTT
>.|TRBJ1-5|.|TRBV2
CASSAGTEPQHF
TGTGCCAGCAGTGCCGGTACGGAGCCCCAGCATTTT
>.|TRBJ2-7|.|TRBV27
CASSSGLDEQYF
TGTGCCAGCAGCTCAGGGTTAGACGAGCAGTACTTC
>.|TRBJ1-1|.|TRBV5-6
CASSLPGGTEAFF
TGTGCCAGCAGCTTGCCCGGGGGCACTGAAGCTTTCTTT
>.|TRBJ1-2|.|TRBV7-8
CASSLAAPADSYGYTF
TGTGCCAGCAGCTTAGCGGCCCCCGCGGACAGCTATGGCTACACCTTC
>.|TRBJ1-4|TRBD1|TRBV7-9
CASSYGQGLNEKLFF
TGTGCCAGCAGCTATGGACAGGGCCTTAATGAAAAACTGTTTTTT
>few|TRBJ2-7|.|TRBV28
CASIRDTSYEQYF
TGTGCCAGCATTCGGGACACCTCCTACGAGCAGTACTTC
>once|TRBJ2-2|.|TRBV2
CASSNGLNTGELFF
TGTGCCAGCAGTAACGGACTAAACACCGGGGAGCTGTTTTTT
>.|TRBJ1-2|.|TRBV29-1
CSVAGHRSGYTF
TGCAGCGTGGCTGGACATCGCTCCGGCTACACCTTC
>few|TRBJ2-4|.|TRBV5-4
CASSFPRSIQYF
TGTGCCAGCAGCTTTCCTCGGAGCATTCAGTACTTC
>.|TRBJ2-4|TRBD1|TRBV5-1
CASSFGTGGPKNIQYF
TGCGCCAGCAGCTTCGGGACAGGGGGACCCAAAAACATTCAGTACTTC
>.|TRBJ1-6|.|TRBV19
CASSDSRGSPLHF
TGTGCCAGTAGTGACAGCAGAGGATCACCCCTCCACTTT
>.|TRBJ1-4|.|TRBV9
CASSFGPENEKLFF
TGTGCCAGCAGCTTCGGTCCGGAGAATGAAAAACTGTTTTTT
>.|TRBJ1-3|TRBD1|TRBV7-9
CSSSFSGTGGILGNTIYF
TGTTCCAGCAGCTTTTCCGGGACAGGGGGAATCCTGGGAAACACCATATATTTT
>few|TRBJ1-5|.|TRBV6-1
CASSPQGSNQPQHF
TGTGCCAGCAGTCCGCAGGGCAGCAATCAGCCCCAGCATTTT
>few|TRBJ2-3|TRBD2|TRBV18
CASSPPGTRGRGDTQYF
TGTGCCAGCTCACCTCCAGGGACTAGAGGACGGGGAGATACGCAGTATTTT
>once|TRBJ2-7|.|TRBV10-3
CATSGSPYEQYF
TGTGCCACCAGCGGGTCCCCCTACGAGCAGTACTTC
>.|TRBJ1-5|.|TRBV19
CASMAVKGWNQPQHF
TGTGCCAGTATGGCGGTCAAAGGCTGGAATCAGCCCCAGCATTTT
>few|TRBJ2-3|TRBD2|TRBV27
CASRLAGGDTQYF
TGTGCCAGCCGGCTAGCGGGGGGAGATACGCAGTATTTT
>once|TRBJ2-2|TRBD2|TRBV5-1
CASSLPRTSGIGTGELFF
TGCGCCAGCAGCTTGCCCAGGACTAGCGGGATTGGCACCGGGGAGCTGTTTTTT
>.|TRBJ1-5|TRBD1|TRBV6-6
CASSYTTGQGGQPQHF
TGTGCCAGCAGTTACACGACCGGACAGGGCGGCCAGCCCCAGCATTTT
>.|TRBJ2-7|TRBD1|TRBV7-2
CASSSRSGQGYEQYF
TGTGCCAGCAGCTCGCGATCGGGACAGGGTTACGAGCAGTACTTC
>.|TRBJ2-1|TRBD2|TRBV9
CASSVTGLVNEQFF
TGTGCCAGCAGCGTGACCGGACTAGTTAATGAGCAGTTCTTC
>.|TRBJ2-7|TRBD2|TRBV30
CAWSPGLAGVYEQYF
TGTGCCTGGAGCCCGGGACTAGCGGGAGTCTACGAGCAGTACTTC
>few|TRBJ2-3|TRBD2|TRBV9
CASSQTLRGGNTDTQYF
TGTGCCAGCAGCCAAACCCTACGCGGGGGGAACACAGATACGCAGTATTTT
>.|TRBJ1-5|TRBD1|TRBV5-6
CASSEGAQDQPQHF
TGTGCCAGCAGCGAGGGGGCGCAGGATCAGCCCCAGCATTTT
>.|TRBJ2-3|.|TRBV7-9
CASSFSGHTDTQYF
TGTGCCAGCAGCTTTTCAGGCCACACAGATACGCAGTATTTT
>.|TRBJ2-1|.|TRBV7-3
CASSLQDYNEQFF
TGTGCCAGCAGCTTACAGGACTACAATGAGCAGTTCTTC
>.|TRBJ1-2|TRBD1|TRBV6-1
CASKRGQGVGYGYTF
TGTGCCAGCAAGCGGGGACAGGGGGTAGGGTATGGCTACACCTTC
>once|TRBJ2-2|TRBD2|TRBV19
CASSIWGGRTGELFF
TGTGCCAGTAGTATTTGGGGAGGGCGCACCGGGGAGCTGTTTTTT
>.|TRBJ2-7|TRBD1|TRBV19
CASSIGGTGHHEQYF
TGTGCCAGTAGTATTGGAGGGACAGGGCACCACGAGCAGTACTTC
>.|TRBJ1-1|.|TRBV7-8
CASTIGGGAENTEAFF
TGTGCCAGCACCATCGGGGGGGGCGCGGAGAACACTGAAGCTTTCTTT
>.|TRBJ1-1|.|TRBV28
CASSFGGIQNTEAFF
TGTGCCAGCAGTTTCGGCGGAATTCAGAACACTGAAGCTTTCTTT
>.|TRBJ1-2|.|TRBV7-2
CASSLRRGGGYTF
TGTGCCAGCAGCCTTAGACGGGGGGGCGGCTACACCTTC
>.|TRBJ2-7|TRBD1|TRBV11-2
CASSRSGTVIREQYF
TGTGCCAGCAGCCGCTCCGGGACAGTAATACGCGAGCAGTACTTC
>.|TRBJ2-5|TRBD1|TRBV5-1
CASSLGGQGGETQYF
TGCGCCAGCAGCTTGGGCGGACAGGGAGGAGAGACCCAGTACTTC